Listed here is a single TCR beta chain. What it binds is unknown. These data belong to a study of T cells in Graves' hyperthyroidism and ophthalmopathy. RNA transcripts provided the source from which TCR beta CDR3 regions were amplified. RT-PCR in the first round (using the HTBI primer set) targeted the TCR CDR3. TCRdb ran MiXCR on the multiplex PCR reads and lists one entry per CDR3 protein. The data show over 700,000 distinct CDR3 sequences, with around 40% seen just once and around 32% held by the top ten. General study points: Classification by a 13 V-J model distinguished ophthalmopathy from stable hyperthyroidism.

CDR1 DFQATT and CDR2 SNEGSKA come from the germline V gene (reference sequence). Germline trimming cut 6 bases from V and 6 bases from J; bases unmatched to any gene: 5. This CDR3 is 11 amino acids long. This TCR was sampled from a woman in her 40s with Graves' hyperthyroidism. The sample consisted of blood. The genes are TRBV20-1 and TRBJ2-7; 7 bases line up with TRBD1. The CDR3 sequence is CSAVTGAEQYF. CDR3 nucleotides: TGCAGTGCAGTTACAGGGGCCGAGCAGTACTTC.